This T cell receptor (beta chain) was sequenced for a study of response to subunit inactivated influenza vaccine. Regarding the study as a whole: That few new T cells are recruited by each seasonal influenza vaccination was the authors' suggestion.

TCRdb ran MiXCR on the RT-PCR reads and lists one entry per CDR3 protein. The sample includes over 650,000 distinct CDR3 sequences, 15% to 20% of them seen just once. The CDR3 sequence is 15 residues long. V lost 3 bases to trimming and J lost 7 bases; unmatched junction nucleotides: 15. Germline CDR1 is DFQATT and CDR2 is SNEGSKA (reference sequence). To note about this clonotype: Its antigen remains unidentified.

This material consisted of PBMCs from blood, taken approximately 5 days after vaccination. The sequence was obtained from a man in his fifties who received an inactivated influenza vaccine. The V and J genes are TRBV20-1 and TRBJ2-7, with 7 bases that match TRBD1. The CDR3 here is CSARGVGTETEEQYF. The CDR3 coding sequence is TGCAGTGCTAGGGGAGTGGGGACAGAAACGGAAGAGCAGTACTTC.